A selection of T cell receptor beta chains follows, all from one sample in a study of blood T cell repertoires in COVID-19. Clones were sequenced by immunoSEQ multiplex PCR, and TCRdb holds only the in-frame ones, with some missing. This repertoire shows around 80,000 clones, 80% found once; its top ten account for 4.5% to 5.5%. The sequencing input was peripheral blood. The receptors were gathered from a woman aged 70-85 years with acute or convalescent COVID-19. Each CDR3 is given with its conserved first and last residue. D genes are given only for firm matches. Clone size appears in some rows only: once, few, many, or a class for an expanded clone.

CDR3aa	CDR3nt	abundance	v_gene	j_gene	d_gene
CASSLVAGGTDTQYF	TGTGCCAGCAGCTTAGTAGCGGGGGGGACAGATACGCAGTATTTT	few	TRBV7-6	TRBJ2-3	TRBD2
CASSQDGNEQYF	TGTGCCAGCAGCCAAGATGGCAACGAGCAGTACTTC	.	TRBV4-2	TRBJ2-7	.
CASSLGSGGLETQYF	TGTGCCAGCAGCTTAGGTTCCGGGGGTTTAGAGACCCAGTACTTC	.	TRBV7-9	TRBJ2-5	.
CASSLVAYRGGAGGANVLTF	TGTGCCAGCAGCTTGGTAGCCTACAGAGGGGGAGCTGGTGGGGCCAACGTCCTGACTTTC	.	TRBV5-5	TRBJ2-6	.
CASSPDSPYEQYF	TGTGCCAGCAGTCCCGACAGCCCCTACGAGCAGTACTTC	.	TRBV2	TRBJ2-7	.
CASSIFGASYNEQFF	TGTGCCAGCAGCATCTTTGGGGCCTCCTACAATGAGCAGTTCTTC	once	TRBV7-9	TRBJ2-1	.
CASSIGGTGDNGYTF	TGTGCCAGTAGTATAGGCGGGACAGGGGATAATGGCTACACCTTC	.	TRBV19	TRBJ1-2	TRBD1
CASSSGYRQPQHF	TGTGCCAGCAGCTCAGGGTATCGTCAGCCCCAGCATTTT	.	TRBV6-2/TRBV6-3	TRBJ1-5	.
CASTESVQTNEQYF	TGCGCCAGCACCGAGTCCGTCCAAACCAACGAGCAGTACTTC	.	TRBV5-1	TRBJ2-7	.
CASSFTGNTEAFF	TGTGCCAGCAGCTTCACAGGGAACACTGAAGCTTTCTTT	.	TRBV11-3	TRBJ1-1	.
CASSYGGYYEQYF	TGTGCCAGCAGTTATGGGGGCTATTACGAGCAGTACTTC	.	TRBV6-2/TRBV6-3	TRBJ2-7	.
CASSMRTGDFEKLFF	TGTGCCAGCAGCATGCGGACAGGGGATTTTGAAAAACTGTTTTTT	.	TRBV5-5	TRBJ1-4	TRBD1
CASRGQSYNEQFF	TGTGCCAGCAGGGGACAGAGCTACAATGAGCAGTTCTTC	.	TRBV6-5	TRBJ2-1	TRBD1
CASSYWASGGISYEQYF	TGTGCCAGCAGTTACTGGGCTAGCGGGGGGATTTCCTACGAGCAGTACTTC	.	TRBV6-2/TRBV6-3	TRBJ2-7	TRBD2
CASSLFGRGTYEQYF	TGTGCCAGCAGCTTGTTTGGCAGGGGAACCTACGAGCAGTACTTC	.	TRBV5-4	TRBJ2-7	.
CASSSGQLNEKLFF	TGTGCCAGCTCGTCGGGACAGCTTAATGAAAAACTGTTTTTT	.	TRBV18	TRBJ1-4	TRBD1
CASSADGTGAYEQYF	TGTGCCAGCAGTGCGGACGGGACAGGGGCCTACGAGCAGTACTTC	.	TRBV2	TRBJ2-7	TRBD1
CATSDPPTSWPDNEQFF	TGTGCCACCAGTGACCCTCCCACTAGTTGGCCCGACAATGAGCAGTTCTTC	once	TRBV24-1	TRBJ2-1	.
CASSLEGTENTEAFF	TGTGCCAGCAGCTTGGAAGGGACAGAGAACACTGAAGCTTTCTTT	.	TRBV5-5	TRBJ1-1	TRBD1
CAISELAGTDTQYF	TGTGCCATCAGTGAGCTAGCGGGCACAGATACGCAGTATTTT	.	TRBV10-3	TRBJ2-3	TRBD2
CASSPSGGAREQFF	TGTGCCAGCAGCCCCAGCGGGGGGGCTCGGGAGCAGTTCTTC	.	TRBV7-9	TRBJ2-1	TRBD2
CASRSDRGYTF	TGTGCCAGCAGATCAGACAGGGGCTACACCTTC	.	TRBV12-3/TRBV12-4	TRBJ1-2	.
CASSLAGNEKLFF	TGCGCCAGCAGCTTGGCGGGAAATGAAAAACTGTTTTTT	.	TRBV5-1	TRBJ1-4	.
CASAFSVDNEQFF	TGTGCCAGCGCCTTTTCAGTGGACAATGAGCAGTTCTTC	.	TRBV19	TRBJ2-1	.
CASSRQGAPETQYF	TGTGCCAGCAGCCGGCAGGGGGCCCCAGAGACCCAGTACTTC	.	TRBV7-2	TRBJ2-5	TRBD1
CAIRQPGIGELFF	TGTGCCATCCGTCAACCCGGGATCGGGGAGCTGTTTTTT	.	TRBV10-3	TRBJ2-2	.
CASSYSSGRGTDTQYF	TGTGCCAGCAGTTACTCTAGCGGCAGGGGCACAGATACGCAGTATTTT	.	TRBV6-6	TRBJ2-3	.
CASSSSRDRGETQYF	TGTGCCAGCAGTTCTAGCCGGGACAGGGGAGAGACCCAGTACTTC	.	TRBV6-2/TRBV6-3	TRBJ2-5	TRBD1
CASSFPGTSVLYGYTF	TGTGCCAGCAGTTTCCCAGGGACATCCGTCCTCTATGGCTACACCTTC	.	TRBV6-2/TRBV6-3	TRBJ1-2	.
CSVRTSGQNEQFF	TGCAGCGTTCGGACTAGCGGGCAGAATGAGCAGTTCTTC	.	TRBV29-1	TRBJ2-1	TRBD2
CASSPGTGDTEAFF	TGTGCCAGCTCACCAGGGACAGGGGATACTGAAGCTTTCTTT	.	TRBV18	TRBJ1-1	TRBD1
CASSSTGDLYEQYF	TGCGCCAGCAGCTCCACAGGGGACCTCTACGAGCAGTACTTC	.	TRBV5-1	TRBJ2-7	TRBD1
CASSPRGGETNNEQFF	TGTGCCAGCAGCCCCCGCGGGGGGGAAACCAACAATGAGCAGTTCTTC	.	TRBV7-3	TRBJ2-1	TRBD2
CASSLGGGIYGYTF	TGTGCCAGCAGTCTCGGGGGGGGAATCTATGGCTACACCTTC	.	TRBV28	TRBJ1-2	.
CASSKRTGNIGNTIYF	TGTGCCAGTAGTAAAAGGACAGGGAATATTGGAAACACCATATATTTT	.	TRBV19	TRBJ1-3	TRBD1
CASSKGTGSGNTIYF	TGTGCCAGCAGCAAAGGCACAGGGTCGGGAAACACCATATATTTT	.	TRBV21-1	TRBJ1-3	.
CASSLDSGYEQYF	TGCGCCAGCAGCCTGGACTCAGGCTACGAGCAGTACTTC	.	TRBV4-3	TRBJ2-7	.
CASSGRGGGSPLHF	TGTGCCAGCAGCGGTAGAGGGGGTGGATCACCCCTCCACTTT	.	TRBV2	TRBJ1-6	.
CASSSPLRATYNEQFF	TGTGCCAGCAGTTCCCCATTAAGAGCTACCTACAATGAGCAGTTCTTC	.	TRBV6-5	TRBJ2-1	.
CASSLGSGGFIGYTF	TGCGCCAGCAGCTTGGGGTCTGGAGGGTTTATCGGCTACACCTTC	few	TRBV5-1	TRBJ1-2	.
CATSDFSGGEAFF	TGTGCCACCAGTGACTTCTCCGGGGGTGAAGCTTTCTTT	.	TRBV24-1	TRBJ1-1	.
CASSLNRNTGELFF	TGTGCCAGCAGTCTAAACAGAAACACCGGGGAGCTGTTTTTT	.	TRBV27	TRBJ2-2	.
CASSLGAGGSSNEQFF	TGTGCCAGCAGCTTAGGAGCGGGGGGGTCTTCCAATGAGCAGTTCTTC	.	TRBV7-8	TRBJ2-1	TRBD2
CASGETGALNQPQHF	TGTGCTAGTGGAGAAACAGGGGCCCTTAATCAGCCCCAGCATTTT	.	TRBV12-5	TRBJ1-5	TRBD1
CASSPSGDGQTQYF	TGTGCCAGCAGTCCTAGCGGGGACGGGCAGACCCAGTACTTC	.	TRBV7-7	TRBJ2-5	TRBD2
CASSPRTSQHNEQFF	TGTGCCAGCTCACCCAGGACTAGCCAGCACAATGAGCAGTTCTTC	.	TRBV18	TRBJ2-1	TRBD2
CASSQGGPGGGYNEQFF	TGTGCCAGCAGCCAAGGGGGCCCGGGCGGGGGATACAATGAGCAGTTCTTC	few	TRBV4-2	TRBJ2-1	TRBD2
CASSLGQFSYEQYF	TGTGCCAGCAGCCTTGGACAGTTCTCCTACGAGCAGTACTTC	.	TRBV6-1	TRBJ2-7	.
CAILSGANVLTF	TGTGCCATCCTCTCTGGGGCCAACGTCCTGACTTTC	medium-sized	TRBV27	TRBJ2-6	.
CASTAGWTGGDTGELFF	TGTGCCAGTACTGCGGGTTGGACAGGGGGCGACACCGGGGAGCTGTTTTTT	.	TRBV19	TRBJ2-2	TRBD1
CASSLTDGDTEAFF	TGTGCCAGCAGCTTAACCGACGGGGACACTGAAGCTTTCTTT	.	TRBV11-3	TRBJ1-1	.
CASSQGRFGGGYEQYF	TGTGCCAGCAGCCAAGGCCGGTTTGGGGGAGGCTACGAGCAGTACTTC	.	TRBV3-1/TRBV3-2	TRBJ2-7	.
CATNKGQGSGNTIYF	TGCGCCACCAATAAGGGACAGGGCTCTGGAAACACCATATATTTT	.	TRBV10-2	TRBJ1-3	TRBD1
CASSQGQGTSEQYF	TGCGCCAGCAGCCAGGGACAGGGGACATCCGAGCAGTACTTC	.	TRBV5-1	TRBJ2-7	TRBD1
CASRDRIGTEAFF	TGTGCCAGCAGGGACAGAATCGGCACTGAAGCTTTCTTT	.	TRBV2	TRBJ1-1	.